This T cell receptor (beta chain) was documented in a study of blood T cell repertoires in COVID-19. Looking at the study overall: Collection of acute and convalescent COVID-19 samples took place in the United States, Italy and Spain. T cells, B-cell-depleted T cells, or PBMCs provided the cDNA or gDNA that served as material.

There are 12 residues in the CDR3. V shed 1 base and J shed 4 bases, with 4 bases lying between them. The germline V gene encodes CDR1 SEHNR and CDR2 FQNEAQ (reference sequence). Only in-frame clones appear in the TCRdb table, and some are missing; sequencing was by immunoSEQ multiplex PCR. The table includes over 100,000 clones, approximately 84% detected once. This clone has just a few counts. Input material: peripheral blood. This sequence joins TRBV7-9 and TRBJ1-2; no clear D gene. The receptor was derived from a woman aged 50 to 65 with acute or convalescent COVID-19. DNA for the CDR3: TGTGCCAGCAGCTTAGACTTCTATGGCTACACCTTC. Translating gives CASSLDFYGYTF. Full variable domain (rest looked up from reference TRBV7-9 and TRBJ1-2): DTGVSQNPRHKITKRGQNVTFRCDPISEHNRLYWYRQTLGQGPEFLTYFQNEAQLEKSRLLSDRFSAERPKGSFSTLEIQRTEQGDSAMYLCASSLDFYGYTFGSGTRLTVV.